Each of the 28 T cell receptor beta chains below was sequenced from the same sample in a study of blood T cells in healthy people across ages. With a J-beta primer mix and a sample-barcoded 5' primer, a second PCR ran 7 to 11 cycles. TCRdb redid the calling of the 5' RACE reads with MiXCR, one entry per CDR3 protein. Of some 1.6 million distinct CDR3 sequences in the sample, almost 35% were seen once. Sequencing input: blood. The receptor set was obtained from a woman aged 25-40 years in good health.

This clonotype was observed a few times. The chain couples TRBV20-1 to TRBJ2-2; D remains unclear. Deletions cut 3 bases from V and 9 bases from J, with 11 bases between. This CDR3 contains 12 residues. From germline, CDR1 is DFQATT and CDR2 SNEGSKA (reference sequence). Here the CDR3 DNA reads TGCAGTGCTAGGCTAGATGCCCGGGAGCTGTTTTTT. Protein sequence: CSARLDARELFF.

This clonotype was observed a single time. A clone one base away is much larger, so this may be a read error. The chain carries TRBV5-1 and TRBJ1-2; D call uncertain. Germline values: CDR1 SGHRS, CDR2 YFSETQ. The CDR3 sequence is 13 residues long. The V and J ends lost 10 bases and 5 bases respectively, with 18 bases between them. CDR3 sequence reads: CAGTLGGSYGYTF. CDR3 coding DNA: TGCGCCGGCACGTTGGGCGGATCATATGGCTACACCTTC.

V gene TRBV9 combines with J gene TRBJ2-1; TRBD2 aligns across 12 bases. Germline V CDR1 and CDR2: SGDLS, YYNGEE. The CDR3 has 16 residues. V was pared by 4 bases and J by 7 bases, with 9 bases of the junction left unmatched. CDR3 bases: TGTGCCAGCAGCCCGACAACTAGCGGGGGGAAAAATGAGCAGTTCTTC. Translating it yields CASSPTTSGGKNEQFF.

This clonotype was counted a few times. The rearrangement joins TRBV4-1 to TRBJ2-5; 8 nucleotides match TRBD1. The tail of the sequence fits TRBJ2-7 better, so the J call may be wrong. Germline-derived CDR1 and CDR2 are MGHRA and YSYEKL. The CDR3 extends over 15 amino acids. CDR3 nucleotide sequence: TGCGCCAGCAGCCAAGGGCTGACAGGGGCGGGCGAGCAGTACTTC. Protein sequence: CASSQGLTGAGEQYF.

Regarding this clonotype: The junction departs from the called germline gene at one end, perhaps through a read error. The chain uses TRBV15 and TRBJ2-4; TRBD2 might be the D (6 bases). Germline loops: CDR1 LNHNV, CDR2 YYDKDF (reference sequence). The CDR3 sequence is 18 residues long. DNA for the CDR3: TGTGCCACCAGCAGAGCCTTGGCGGGGTCGTATGCCAAAAACACTCAGTACTTC. Residues: CATSRALAGSYAKNTQYF.

Points on this clonotype: It may be a read error: a sequence one base away is much more abundant. The V gene is TRBV20-1, the J gene TRBJ2-3, with 7 bases that match TRBD1. The CDR3 has 13 amino acids. V shed 6 bases and J 10 bases; nucleotides not matched to a gene: 13. The V gene's germline CDR1 is DFQATT and CDR2 SNEGSKA (reference sequence). The CDR3 loop is CSAREGGTGAQYF. In DNA form, the CDR3 reads TGCAGTGCCAGGGAAGGGGGAACAGGGGCGCAGTATTTT.

This clonotype showed up many times. One end of the junction fails to match germline, which may point to a read error. This chain connects TRBV7-3 to TRBJ2-5; D uncertain. CDR3 size: 13 residues. CDR1 SGHTA and CDR2 FQGTGA come from the germline V gene. This CDR3 is CASSLIAEETQYF. In DNA form, the CDR3 reads TGTGCCAGCAGTTTAATTGCGGAAGAGACCCAGTACTTC.

Ten or more counts support this clonotype. This chain links TRBV7-8 with TRBJ2-7; D not resolved. The CDR3 spans 13 residues. Trimming left V 5 bases short and J 3 bases short, with 11 bases between. CDR1 and CDR2 from the germline V gene are SGHVS and FQNEAQ. The CDR3 DNA reads as TGTGCCAGCAGCGTGCGTGGTTTCTACGAGCAGTACTTC. It encodes CASSVRGFYEQYF.

Worth noting for this clonotype: The junction shows a germline mismatch at one end, possibly a read error. The V call is TRBV2, the J call TRBJ2-1; perhaps D is TRBD1 or TRBD2 (6 bases each). This CDR3 comprises 15 residues. The V gene's germline CDR1 is SNHLY and CDR2 FYNNEI. This CDR3 is CASLPVGGSYNKQFF. CDR3 sequence (DNA): TGTGCCAGCCTCCCTGTCGGGGGCTCCTACAATAAGCAGTTCTTC.

This clonotype has just a few counts. The gene calls are TRBV5-1 and TRBJ2-7; TRBD2 aligns across 7 bases. This CDR3 region has 14 residues. Trimming took 1 base from V and 6 from J; bases not matched to a gene: 7. Germline assignment: CDR1 SGHRS and CDR2 YFSETQ. The CDR3 region is CASSLPSGKTEQYF. In DNA, the CDR3 is TGCGCCAGCAGCTTGCCCAGCGGGAAAACCGAGCAGTACTTC.

The CDR3 here is CSALTRTSGRGDSYNEQFF. CDR3 DNA sequence: TGCAGTGCTTTGACCCGGACTAGCGGGAGGGGAGACTCCTACAATGAGCAGTTCTTC. The chain couples TRBV20-1 to TRBJ2-1, with 15 bases fitting TRBD2. This CDR3 has 19 amino acids. J gave up 0 bases and V 5 bases, and 11 bases lay outside the gene matches. Germline V gene lookup returns CDR1 DFQATT and CDR2 SNEGSKA (reference sequence).

The chain links TRBV5-1 to TRBJ1-1, with TRBD1 identical over 7 bases. Unmatched junction bases numbered 9, after V lost 4 bases and J lost 3 bases. The CDR3 spans 15 residues. Germline lookup yields CDR1 SGHRS and CDR2 YFSETQ. CDR3 region: CASSRTQGGHTEAFF. The CDR3, as DNA: TGCGCCAGCAGCCGAACTCAGGGGGGACACACTGAAGCTTTCTTT.

V gene TRBV30 combines with J gene TRBJ1-2; D is uncertain. The germline CDR1 and CDR2 sequences are GTSNPN and SVGIG (reference sequence). V lost 5 bases and J 2 bases, leaving 12 bases between the germline ends. There are 13 residues in the CDR3. CDR3: CAWAPGNNYGYTF. The CDR3, as DNA: TGTGCCTGGGCCCCCGGGAACAACTATGGCTACACCTTC.

This clonotype was recorded a few times. V usage is TRBV7-9 and J usage is TRBJ1-1; the match to TRBD1 covers 9 bases. The CDR3 has 14 amino acids. V lost 4 bases and J lost 4; bases outside the gene matches: 4. In germline, CDR1 is SEHNR, CDR2 FQNEAQ (reference sequence). The CDR3 DNA is TGTGCCAGCAGCTCGTCGACAGGGGGCACTGAAGCTTTCTTT. Protein product: CASSSSTGGTEAFF.

The chain joins TRBV5-1 to TRBJ2-3, with D possibly being TRBD2 (6 bases). Germline V gene data show CDR1 as SGHRS and CDR2 as YFSETQ. This CDR3 region has 17 residues. Trimming pared 0 bases from V and 5 bases from J, leaving 19 bases between. CDR3 loop: CASSLAVGCGTEDTQYF. The CDR3 nucleotides read TGCGCCAGCAGCTTGGCCGTAGGTTGCGGGACGGAAGATACGCAGTATTTT.

As for this clonotype: A much bigger clone sits one base away, suggesting this may be a read error. The rearrangement joins TRBV10-3 to TRBJ2-5; D might be TRBD1 or TRBD2, each matching 6 bases. This CDR3 is 15 amino acids long. V was pared by 0 bases and J by 12 bases, with 20 bases between. In germline, CDR1 is ENHRY, CDR2 SYGVKD. The CDR3 sequence: CAISESGTPTGEEYF. CDR3 nucleotide sequence: TGTGCCATCAGTGAGTCGGGGACACCAACGGGGGAGGAGTACTTC.

The chain joins TRBV28 to TRBJ2-1; D possibly uses TRBD1 or TRBD2 (5 bases each). This CDR3 comprises 13 residues. V was shortened by 3 bases and J by 7 bases, with 10 bases between the two germline ends. In germline, CDR1 is MDHEN, CDR2 SYDVKM. The CDR3 coding sequence is TGTGCCAGCAGTTTCGTTGAGGGGAATGAGCAGTTCTTC. This codes for CASSFVEGNEQFF.

The chain recombines TRBV18 with TRBJ1-5, with D unresolved. CDR1 and CDR2 (germline): KGHSH, LQKENI. Trimming removed 6 bases at V and 3 bases at J, with 15 bases between. The CDR3 totals 15 residues. The CDR3 reads CASSPTVGHNQPQHF. The CDR3 nucleotides read TGTGCCAGCTCCCCGACGGTAGGCCACAATCAGCCCCAGCATTTT. Together with reference TRBV18 and TRBJ1-5, the CDR3 gives the full variable domain: NAGVMQNPRHLVRRRGQEARLRCSPMKGHSHVYWYRQLPEEGLKFMVYLQKENIIDESGMPKERFSAEFPKEGPSILRIQQVVRGDSAAYFCASSPTVGHNQPQHFGDGTRLSIL.

The J gene is TRBJ2-5, the V gene TRBV5-1; the match to TRBD1 covers 10 bases. The V and J ends lost 5 bases and 5 bases, in that order; junction bases with no gene match: 6. CDR1 is SGHRS, CDR2 YFSETQ, per germline. This CDR3 spans 14 amino acids. The CDR3 region is CASSVGQGTETQYF. The DNA of the CDR3 is TGCGCCAGCAGTGTGGGACAGGGGACGGAGACCCAGTACTTC.

The chain's CDR3 is CSAPGASGGFYNEQFF. The CDR3, as DNA: TGCAGTGCTCCTGGGGCTAGCGGGGGCTTCTACAATGAGCAGTTCTTC. The V and J genes are TRBV20-1 and TRBJ2-1, with 10 bases fitting TRBD2. Trimming cost V 5 bases and J 3 bases; bases outside gene matches: 10. There are 16 residues in the CDR3. CDR1 is DFQATT and CDR2 is SNEGSKA in the germline V gene (reference sequence).

This clonotype was recorded many times. The chain has TRBV6-1 and TRBJ2-3; D is tentatively TRBD1 or TRBD2 (6 bases each). Germline CDR1 and CDR2: MNHNS and SASEGT. This CDR3 is built from 15 residues. The V end was cut by 0 bases, the J end by 8 bases, with 15 bases between. The CDR3 DNA reads as TGTGCCAGCAGTGAAGCGGGGGGCCGCACTGGTACGCAGTATTTT. Translating gives CASSEAGGRTGTQYF.

This chain joins TRBV5-1 and TRBJ1-6; perhaps TRBD1 as D (6 bases). Germline CDR1 SGHRS, CDR2 YFSETQ. Deletions cut 4 bases from V and 10 bases from J, with 15 bases between. CDR3 length equals 14 residues. The CDR3 coding sequence is TGCGCCAGCAGCGGAGGGGGGGTGTGCTCACCCCTCCACTTT. Residues: CASSGGGVCSPLHF.

This clonotype was seen many times. V is TRBV15 and J is TRBJ2-7; 8 positions match TRBD1. The CDR3 runs 16 residues. Per the germline V gene, CDR1 is LNHNV and CDR2 is YYDKDF (reference sequence). The trim removed 2 bases at V and 0 bases at J, leaving 6 bases unmatched. The CDR3 coding sequence is TGTGCCACCAGCAGACGGACAGGGAGCTTCTCCTACGAGCAGTACTTC. Translation gives CATSRRTGSFSYEQYF.

In its sample, this clonotype was seen a few times. Possible read error: a much larger clone is one base away. The gene calls are TRBV29-1 and TRBJ2-5; D remains unclear. Trimming shortened V by 3 bases and J by 5 bases, and 13 bases separated the two germline ends. Germline assignment: CDR1 SQVTM and CDR2 ANQGSEA. The CDR3 is 13 residues long. DNA for the CDR3: TGCAGCGTTGACCCAGCGTTTGGGGAGACCCAGTACTTC. It specifies CSVDPAFGETQYF.

The rearrangement links TRBV6-1 to TRBJ2-1, with a possible D match to TRBD2 (7 bases). The CDR3 is made up of 17 amino acids. CDR1 and CDR2 (germline): MNHNS, SASEGT. Trimming left V 11 bases short and J 2 bases short, with 25 bases between. In DNA, the CDR3 is TGTGCCTTCTACTCGGTGGTAGGGGGGGCCCCCTACAATGAGCAGTTCTTC. Translation gives CAFYSVVGGAPYNEQFF.

This clonotype was detected ten times or more. The rearrangement joins TRBV29-1 to TRBJ2-3, with 9 bases lining up with TRBD2. The CDR3 covers 16 residues. Per germline, CDR1 SQVTM and CDR2 ANQGSEA. After removal of 2 bases from V and 0 bases from J, the junction contained 6 bases not matched to a gene. CDR3 sequence (DNA): TGCAGCGTTGAACAGGGACTAGCTAACAGCACAGATACGCAGTATTTT. Its protein product is CSVEQGLANSTDTQYF.

This clonotype occurred a few times. The V and J genes are TRBV3-1 and TRBJ2-5; D perhaps matches TRBD1 (7 bases). The CDR3 runs 15 residues. CDR1 is LGHDT, CDR2 YNNKEL, per germline (reference sequence). Trimming removed 3 bases at V and 2 bases at J, with 13 bases between. CDR3 nucleotides: TGTGCCAGCAGCCAGCAGGGGGGTGGACAAGAGACCCAGTACTTC. Amino acid sequence: CASSQQGGGQETQYF.

The V call is TRBV23-1, the J call TRBJ1-1, with TRBD1 matching 10 bases. TRBV23-1 is an ORF, and what it does is uncertain. The length of the CDR3 is 16 residues. Trimming removed 0 bases from V and 5 bases from J; junction bases left unmatched: 6. The CDR3 protein is CASSQSLGQGKTEAFF. The CDR3 nucleotides read TGCGCCAGCAGTCAATCACTGGGACAGGGGAAGACTGAAGCTTTCTTT.